This T cell receptor beta chain originates from a study of cytomegalovirus exposure and HLA in healthy donors. Primers: 60 Vbeta forward and 13 Jbeta reverse. Only in-frame clones appear in the TCRdb table, and some are missing; sequencing was by immunoSEQ multiplex PCR. The table includes approximately 190,000 clones, approximately 84% detected once. Whole-study results and caveats: A missense variant in DCLRE1C was later tied to TCR beta V- and J-gene trimming.

Germline V gene lookup returns CDR1 WNHNN and CDR2 SYGVQD (reference sequence). V gave up 3 bases and J gave up 2 bases, with 8 bases separating them. CDR3 length: 13 residues. To note about this clone: The antigen remains undetermined.

V gene TRBV10-1 combines with J gene TRBJ2-7; D is perhaps TRBD1 (5 bases). The sequenced sample was PBMCs. The receptor comes from a man aged 45-60 years in good health and CMV-seronegative. The DNA of the CDR3 is TGCGCCAGCAGTGACGGCAGGGCCTACGAGCAGTACTTC. Its protein product is CASSDGRAYEQYF.